The present T cell receptor beta chain was sequenced within a study of T cells in women clearing cervical HPV infection. Measured with immunoSEQ multiplex PCR; TCRdb has only the in-frame clones, and not every one. This repertoire includes around 39,000 clones. General study results and limits: Effector/memory and HPV-specific T cells were not isolated, and association timing is unknown.

On this clone itself: The target antigen is unknown. The CDR3 goes on 3 residues after the read ends, and that part is filled in from the germline J gene.

V dropped 8 bases and J dropped 6; count of bases not matched to a gene: 9. Germline values: CDR1 MNHEY, CDR2 SVGEGT. The CDR3 runs 14 residues. The sample comprised blood buffy coat. This TCR derives from a woman aged 18 to 69 with a cervical HPV16 infection that either progressed to CIN3+ or cleared (not recorded which). The rearrangement joins TRBV6-2 or TRBV6-3 to TRBJ1-5; 8 nucleotides match TRBD1. The part of the CDR3 DNA that was read is TGTGCCAGCGCGCCGACAGGGGCCAGTCAGCCC. Its protein product is CASAPTGASQP. The complete CDR3 sequence is CASAPTGASQPQHF.